These T cell receptor beta chains were read from a single sample in a study of cytomegalovirus exposure and HLA in healthy donors. TCRdb keeps only in-frame clones here, not all; method: immunoSEQ multiplex PCR. The data show some 190,000 clones, 76% seen once. The sequencing sample was made of PBMCs. These receptors all stem from a man younger than 35 in good health and CMV-seronegative. The CDR3 runs from the conserved cysteine through the conserved F or W. D genes are given only for firm matches. The listing skips clone size in some rows; elsewhere it reads once, few, many or a size class.

V	size	D	J	CDR3	DNA
TRBV4-1	-	-	TRBJ2-7	CASSQDRWTYYEQYF	TGCGCCAGCAGCCAAGATCGTTGGACTTACTACGAGCAGTACTTC
TRBV6-1	-	-	TRBJ2-7	CASMWAGSYEQYF	TGTGCCAGCATGTGGGCGGGATCCTACGAGCAGTACTTC
TRBV11-1	-	-	TRBJ1-6	CASSLYGGGANSPLHF	TGTGCCAGCAGCCTATATGGGGGCGGTGCAAATTCACCCCTCCACTTT
TRBV7-9	few	-	TRBJ1-5	CASSLEDKPQHF	TGTGCCAGCAGCTTAGAAGACAAGCCCCAGCATTTT
TRBV28	-	-	TRBJ2-7	CASSPGGANEQYF	TGTGCCAGCAGCCCCGGGGGTGCCAACGAGCAGTACTTC
TRBV28	-	-	TRBJ1-5	CASSLRTGTNINQPQHF	TGTGCCAGCAGCCTAAGAACCGGGACAAACATTAATCAGCCCCAGCATTTT
TRBV7-8	few	-	TRBJ2-2	CASSLDGGPATGELFF	TGTGCCAGCAGCTTAGACGGGGGTCCAGCCACCGGGGAGCTGTTTTTT
TRBV4-1	-	TRBD1	TRBJ1-6	CASSQTRTGGVTSPLHF	TGCGCCAGCAGCCAAACCCGGACAGGGGGGGTAACGTCACCCCTCCACTTT
TRBV28	once	-	TRBJ2-1	CASSASGEGGPLRNEQFF	TGTGCCAGCAGTGCCTCGGGAGAAGGGGGCCCCTTACGAAATGAGCAGTTCTTC
TRBV18	-	-	TRBJ2-7	CASSAPPGGQNYYEQYF	TGTGCCAGCTCGGCCCCCCCCGGGGGGCAAAATTACTACGAGCAGTACTTC
TRBV7-2	once	-	TRBJ1-1	CASSLARDRRTEAFF	TGTGCCAGCAGCTTAGCTAGAGACAGGCGGACTGAAGCTTTCTTT
TRBV28	-	-	TRBJ1-3	CASRKQGRGNTIYF	TGTGCCAGCAGGAAGCAGGGCCGTGGAAACACCATATATTTT
TRBV27	once	TRBD1	TRBJ1-6	CASSLSPQGSNSPLHF	TGTGCCAGCAGTTTATCACCACAGGGGTCTAATTCACCCCTCCACTTT
TRBV9	-	-	TRBJ1-3	CASSLDGGNSGNTIYF	TGTGCCAGCAGCTTGGACGGGGGAAACTCTGGAAACACCATATATTTT
TRBV5-1	-	TRBD1	TRBJ1-3	CASSLEGARGNTIYF	TGCGCCAGCAGCTTGGAGGGGGCCCGTGGAAACACCATATATTTT
TRBV6-6	-	-	TRBJ1-4	CASSYSARETNEKLFF	TGTGCCAGCAGTTACTCGGCCAGGGAAACTAATGAAAAACTGTTTTTT
TRBV6-6	once	TRBD1	TRBJ2-6	CASSLRTGSGANVLTF	TGTGCCAGCAGTCTCAGGACAGGCTCTGGGGCCAACGTCCTGACTTTC
TRBV19	-	-	TRBJ1-1	CASSIVGRGGEAFF	TGTGCCAGTAGTATAGTAGGGAGGGGGGGTGAAGCTTTCTTT
TRBV15	once	-	TRBJ2-3	CATSRGERSTDTQYF	TGTGCCACCAGCAGAGGTGAGAGATCCACAGATACGCAGTATTTT
TRBV25-1	-	TRBD2	TRBJ2-1	CASRLAGVRNEQFF	TGTGCCAGCAGACTAGCGGGAGTTCGAAATGAGCAGTTCTTC